Following are 31 T cell receptor beta chains from one sample sequenced in a study of T-cell memory formation after mild COVID-19. Each CDR3 protein gets one entry after TCRdb re-called the 5' RACE reads with MiXCR. This sample has just over 350,000 distinct CDR3 sequences; over 13% occur once, and the top ten carry approximately 20%. Sequencing input: PBMCs or a T cell subset sorted from them (not recorded which). These receptors were collected from a man in his late teens or twenties who had mild COVID-19 (a few samples of this study predate the infection). Cell type and time point are not known.

This clonotype was picked up one time. The rearrangement joins TRBV6-6 to TRBJ1-5, with D possibly TRBD1 on 5 matching bases. Between the trimmed V and J ends, which lost 6 bases and 0 bases, there was a span of 15 bases. The CDR3 is made up of 16 amino acids. Looked up from germline, CDR1 is MNHNY and CDR2 is SVGAGI (reference sequence). CDR3 nucleotides: TGTGCCAGCAGCCGCTCCCAGGGTTATAGCAATCAGCCCCAGCATTTT. This translates into CASSRSQGYSNQPQHF.

Ten or more counts support this clonotype. The chain links TRBV4-2 to TRBJ1-5; D is unclear. V gave up 1 base and J gave up 0 bases, with 7 bases separating them. This CDR3 has 15 residues. The germline gives CDR1 LGHNA, CDR2 YNFKEQ. CDR3 protein: CASSQAVYSNQPQHF. The CDR3 nucleotides are TGTGCCAGCAGCCAAGCAGTCTATAGCAATCAGCCCCAGCATTTT.

This clonotype was counted a few times. For the CDR3, the DNA is TGCGCCAGCAGCCAAGGGAGGGACAGGAGGGCCGGGGAGCTGTTTTTT. Translated: CASSQGRDRRAGELFF. V gene TRBV4-1 combines with J gene TRBJ2-2, with 8 bases identical to TRBD1. The junction had 7 bases not matched to a gene; V was cut back by 1 base and J by 6 bases. CDR1 is MGHRA, CDR2 YSYEKL, per germline. This CDR3 has 16 residues.

The chain combines TRBV10-2 with TRBJ1-5; D gene ambiguous. This CDR3 comprises 14 residues. Per the germline V gene, CDR1 is WSHSY and CDR2 is SAAADI. Deletions cut 8 bases from V and 4 bases from J, with 15 bases between. CDR3 sequence: CASGELRENQPQHF. In DNA, the CDR3 is TGCGCCAGCGGGGAGCTACGGGAGAATCAGCCCCAGCATTTT.

This clonotype showed up just a few times. This chain connects TRBV5-1 to TRBJ2-1, with TRBD1 as a possible D gene (5 bases). This CDR3 contains 15 residues. V was trimmed by 4 bases and J by 5 bases, leaving 16 bases between them. Germline V gene lookup returns CDR1 SGHRS and CDR2 YFSETQ. The CDR3 DNA reads as TGCGCCAGCAGCCGGAGCGTGGACACCCACAATGAGCAGTTCTTC. It codes for CASSRSVDTHNEQFF.

The chain carries TRBV15 and TRBJ1-6, with D tentatively TRBD1 (6 bases). CDR1 and CDR2 from the germline V gene are LNHNV and YYDKDF (reference sequence). The CDR3 has 14 residues. V was shortened by 4 bases and J by 5 bases, with 9 bases between the two germline ends. Written as DNA, the CDR3 is TGTGCCACCAGCAAGCGACAGGATAATTCACCCCTCCACTTT. It encodes CATSKRQDNSPLHF. The full variable domain, with the rest looked up from reference TRBV15 and TRBJ1-6, is DAMVIQNPRYQVTQFGKPVTLSCSQTLNHNVMYWYQQKSSQAPKLLFHYYDKDFNNEADTPDNFQSRRPNTSFCFLDIRSPGLGDTAMYLCATSKRQDNSPLHFGNGTRLTVT.

This clonotype was counted between two and nine times. The genes are TRBV3-1 and TRBJ1-6, with 9 bases identical to TRBD1. V trimming: 3 bases; J trimming: 8 bases; junction bases outside the gene matches: 5. CDR3 length equals 15 residues. Germline loops: CDR1 LGHDT, CDR2 YNNKEL (reference sequence). CDR3: CASSHLGQGDSPLHF. DNA for the CDR3: TGTGCCAGCAGCCACCTGGGACAGGGAGATTCACCCCTCCACTTT.

The chain couples TRBV5-5 to TRBJ1-1; D is undetermined. V gave up 2 bases and J gave up 7 bases, with 15 bases separating them. CDR1 and CDR2 from the germline V gene are SGHKS and YYEKEE (reference sequence). The CDR3 totals 14 residues. DNA for the CDR3: TGTGCCAGCAGCTTATCAGGAGGGAGGAATGAAGCTTTCTTT. Translated, it gives CASSLSGGRNEAFF.

The V and J genes are TRBV6-6 and TRBJ1-2, with 7 nucleotides matching TRBD1. Trimming at V came to 2 bases and at J to 8 bases, leaving 8 bases not matched to a gene. This CDR3 region has 14 residues. Germline CDR1 MNHNY, CDR2 SVGAGI (reference sequence). The CDR3 is CASSYLAGGNGYTF. The CDR3 DNA reads as TGTGCCAGCAGTTACCTGGCAGGGGGTAACGGCTACACCTTC.

This sequence joins TRBV28 and TRBJ2-3; 9 bases fit TRBD2. The J segment lost 2 bases and the V segment lost 7 bases, leaving 4 bases of the junction unmatched. CDR3 length: 14 residues. The germline CDR1 and CDR2 sequences are MDHEN and SYDVKM. The CDR3 region is CASKGGGVTDTQYF. DNA for the CDR3: TGTGCCAGCAAAGGCGGGGGGGTCACAGATACGCAGTATTTT.

This clonotype occurred a few times. The J gene is TRBJ2-6, the V gene TRBV11-3, with 10 bases lining up with TRBD1. V shed 4 bases, J shed 0 bases, and the junction held 6 bases outside the gene matches. This CDR3 region has 18 residues. CDR1 is SGHNT, CDR2 YENEEA, per germline. The CDR3 coding sequence is TGTGCCAGCAGCTGGGGGGGGACAGGGGACTCTGGGGCCAACGTCCTGACTTTC. This gives the protein CASSWGGTGDSGANVLTF.

The chain recombines TRBV6-1 with TRBJ2-1, with 12 bases matching TRBD1. Trimming removed 6 bases from V and 8 bases from J; junction bases left unmatched: 8. The CDR3 is made up of 15 amino acids. From germline, CDR1 is MNHNS and CDR2 SASEGT. The CDR3 here is CASRTGTGGDHEQFF. In DNA, the CDR3 is TGTGCCAGCAGAACCGGGACAGGGGGCGACCATGAGCAGTTCTTC.

The chain carries TRBV7-3 and TRBJ2-7, with 10 nucleotides matching TRBD1. This CDR3 region has 14 residues. Germline CDR1 SGHTA, CDR2 FQGTGA. With V trimmed by 5 bases and J by 3 bases, 4 bases remained unmatched. Written as DNA, the CDR3 is TGTGCCAGCAGCCATCGGACAGGGGGCTACGAGCAGTACGTC. It is translated as CASSHRTGGYEQYV.

This clonotype was seen a handful of times. The chain recombines TRBV12-3 or TRBV12-4 with TRBJ2-5; 15 positions agree with TRBD2. The V and J ends lost 5 bases and 2 bases, in that order; junction bases with no gene match: 9. This CDR3 is built from 18 residues. The CDR3 nucleotides read TGTGCCAGCAGTCCAGGACTAGCGGGGGGGTATCCTCAAGAGACCCAGTACTTC. This sequence encodes CASSPGLAGGYPQETQYF.

The chain joins TRBV28 to TRBJ1-3; TRBD1 aligns across 8 bases. CDR1 MDHEN and CDR2 SYDVKM come from the germline V gene. Germline trimming cut 6 bases from V and 1 base from J; bases unmatched to any gene: 8. The CDR3 consists of 16 residues. The CDR3 protein is CASSPPQGASGNTIYF. In DNA, the CDR3 is TGTGCCAGCAGCCCTCCCCAGGGGGCTTCTGGAAACACCATATATTTT.

This clonotype appeared many times. The chain combines TRBV5-1 with TRBJ2-3; 7 bases agree with TRBD1. The CDR3 spans 14 residues. Germline V gives CDR1 SGHRS, CDR2 YFSETQ. The V and J ends lost 7 bases and 1 base, in that order; junction bases with no gene match: 6. DNA for the CDR3: TGCGCCAGCCAACAGGGGTTGGGCACAGATACGCAGTATTTT. This encodes CASQQGLGTDTQYF.

This clonotype was picked up a small number of times. The CDR3 coding sequence is TGCAGTGCTAGAGGCCAGGGAGGGGATCAGCCCCAGCATTTT. It encodes CSARGQGGDQPQHF. V and J are TRBV20-1 and TRBJ1-5; tentatively, D is TRBD1 (5 bases). Germline values: CDR1 DFQATT, CDR2 SNEGSKA (reference sequence). Between the trimmed V and J ends, which lost 1 base and 5 bases, there was a span of 12 bases. The CDR3 is 14 residues long.

This clonotype was found a few times. V gene TRBV15 combines with J gene TRBJ2-3, with D perhaps given as TRBD1 or TRBD2 (6 bases each). This CDR3 region has 13 residues. Trimming cost V 8 bases and J 0 bases, with 9 bases left between them. Germline assignment: CDR1 LNHNV and CDR2 YYDKDF (reference sequence). The CDR3 reads CATRGPSTDTQYF. As DNA, the CDR3 is TGTGCCACCCGGGGGCCGAGCACAGATACGCAGTATTTT. The whole variable domain, filled in from reference TRBV15 and TRBJ2-3, reads DAMVIQNPRYQVTQFGKPVTLSCSQTLNHNVMYWYQQKSSQAPKLLFHYYDKDFNNEADTPDNFQSRRPNTSFCFLDIRSPGLGDTAMYLCATRGPSTDTQYFGPGTRLTVL.

V and J are TRBV7-8 and TRBJ2-4, with 12 positions matching TRBD2. CDR1 is SGHVS and CDR2 is FQNEAQ in the germline V gene. The CDR3 is 17 amino acids. The ends lost 5 bases at V and 9 bases at J; junction bases unmatched: 14. The CDR3: CASSPTQTSGGEGIQYF. The CDR3 nucleotides read TGTGCCAGCAGCCCAACCCAGACTAGCGGGGGCGAAGGCATTCAGTACTTC. The whole variable domain, filled in from reference TRBV7-8 and TRBJ2-4, reads GAGVSQSPRYKVAKRGQDVALRCDPISGHVSLFWYQQALGQGPEFLTYFQNEAQLDKSGLPSDRFFAERPEGSVSTLKIQRTQQEDSAVYLCASSPTQTSGGEGIQYFGAGTRLSVL.

This clonotype showed up many times. The rearrangement joins TRBV15 to TRBJ2-1; D is possibly TRBD2 (7 bases). The V end lost 2 bases, the J end lost 7 bases, and 15 bases lay between the germline ends. Germline V CDR1 and CDR2: LNHNV, YYDKDF (reference sequence). The CDR3 covers 15 residues. The CDR3 protein is CATSRSNRGGNEQFF. Here the CDR3 DNA reads TGTGCCACCAGCAGATCCAATAGGGGGGGGAATGAGCAGTTCTTC.

The rearrangement uses TRBV5-4 and TRBJ2-1; 11 bases are shared with TRBD1. Germline assignment: CDR1 SGHNT and CDR2 YYREEE (reference sequence). The CDR3 consists of 15 residues. Unmatched junction bases numbered 8, after V lost 2 bases and J lost 10 bases. The DNA of the CDR3 is TGTGCCAGCAGCTTCCGGGACAGGGGGTCTCGCGAGCAGTTCTTC. Amino acids: CASSFRDRGSREQFF.

CDR3 coding DNA: TGTGCCAGCAGTTTTCTAAGATACAATGAGCAGTTCTTC. The encoded protein is CASSFLRYNEQFF. The genes are TRBV12-3 or TRBV12-4 and TRBJ2-1; D ambiguous. Trimming removed 3 bases from V and 4 bases from J, with 7 bases in between. The CDR3 is made up of 13 amino acids.

The gene calls are TRBV7-2 and TRBJ1-1, with D tentatively TRBD1 (6 bases). The V and J ends lost 6 bases and 7 bases respectively, with 18 bases between them. From germline, CDR1 is SGHTA and CDR2 FQGNSA. This CDR3 has 14 amino acids. The CDR3 DNA is TGTGCCAGCAGGGTGGGCAGGAGGGGGATTGAAGCTTTCTTT. It yields the protein CASRVGRRGIEAFF.

J is TRBJ2-7 and V is TRBV12-3 or TRBV12-4; tentative D call: TRBD1 (5 bases). This CDR3 comprises 15 residues. Trimming shortened V by 0 bases and J by 3 bases, and 12 bases separated the two germline ends. The CDR3 DNA follows: TGTGCCAGCAGTTTAGCGTGGCAAGGACACTACGAGCAGTACTTC. Its protein product is CASSLAWQGHYEQYF.

V usage is TRBV9 and J usage is TRBJ2-3; TRBD1 matches at 9 bases. Germline lookup yields CDR1 SGDLS and CDR2 YYNGEE. The CDR3 covers 18 residues. Unmatched junction bases numbered 12, after V lost 2 bases and J lost 2 bases. CDR3 DNA: TGTGCCAGCAGCGTTTCCTGGACAGGGGTTGGGAACACAGATACGCAGTATTTT. Translation gives CASSVSWTGVGNTDTQYF.

This clonotype appeared a few times. The chain joins TRBV20-1 to TRBJ2-4; D may correspond to TRBD1 or TRBD2 (5 bases each). This CDR3 contains 12 residues. Germline lookup yields CDR1 DFQATT and CDR2 SNEGSKA (reference sequence). V was clipped by 6 bases and J by 6 bases, with 12 bases between them. DNA for the CDR3: TGCAGTGCAGGGACCCCACCAAACATTCAGTACTTC. It yields the protein CSAGTPPNIQYF.

This clonotype was counted a few times. The rearrangement uses TRBV7-8 and TRBJ2-2, with D possibly being TRBD1 (5 bases). This CDR3 region has 12 residues. Trimming pared 5 bases from V and 10 bases from J, leaving 11 bases between. In germline, CDR1 is SGHVS, CDR2 FQNEAQ. CDR3 in amino acids: CASSPGQEELFF. The CDR3 DNA follows: TGTGCCAGCAGCCCAGGGCAGGAGGAGCTGTTTTTT.

This clonotype was observed at least ten times. The chain carries TRBV12-3 or TRBV12-4 and TRBJ2-1; maybe TRBD2 (5 bases). The CDR3 consists of 16 residues. Trimming stripped 7 bases from V and 5 bases from J, with 21 bases between. CDR3: CASTPGPQRDNNEQFF. The DNA of the CDR3 is TGTGCCAGCACTCCTGGGCCCCAGAGGGATAACAATGAGCAGTTCTTC.

This clonotype has only a few counts. The chain links TRBV6-2 or TRBV6-3 to TRBJ2-3, with no clear D. Germline V gene sequence: CDR1 MNHEY, CDR2 SVGEGT. The CDR3 covers 15 residues. V was trimmed by 8 bases and J by 2 bases, leaving 17 bases between them. DNA for the CDR3: TGTGCCAGCGAGAACAGTGCGGAAAACACAGATACGCAGTATTTT. Residues: CASENSAENTDTQYF.

This clonotype was counted only a few times. This sequence joins TRBV6-1 and TRBJ1-1; weak D call: TRBD1 (5 bases). The CDR3 totals 15 residues. Deletions cut 8 bases from V and 1 base from J, with 17 bases between. CDR1 MNHNS and CDR2 SASEGT come from the germline V gene. The chain's CDR3 is CASGTSAYRNTEAFF. The CDR3 nucleotides read TGTGCCAGCGGGACCTCTGCCTACAGGAACACTGAAGCTTTCTTT.

CDR3 DNA sequence: TGTGCCAGCACCCCTCAGGGGGCTGGAGAGACCCAGTACTTC. Translated, it gives CASTPQGAGETQYF. The chain links TRBV7-9 to TRBJ2-5, with 8 positions matching TRBD1. In germline, CDR1 is SEHNR, CDR2 FQNEAQ (reference sequence). The V gene end was trimmed by 7 bases and the J gene end by 4 bases; junction bases not matched to a gene: 8. The CDR3 sequence is 14 residues long.